The 18 T cell receptor beta chains given below trace back to one sample, sequenced in a study of chemoradiotherapy in HPV16-positive cancers. Generated by immunoSEQ multiplex PCR, the TCRdb table keeps only in-frame clones and is missing some. This sample carries about 29,000 clones, about 91% of them seen once, and the ten largest clones take roughly 21%. The sequencing used blood, collected from a patient who underwent chemoradiotherapy. These TCRs come from a human donor with HPV-associated anogenital cancer.

The V gene is TRBV30, the J gene TRBJ2-2, with 14 nucleotides matching TRBD2. Germline V gene data show CDR1 as GTSNPN and CDR2 as SVGIG (reference sequence). This CDR3 has 16 amino acids. V lost 5 bases, J lost 6 bases, and 8 bases stayed unmatched. This CDR3 reads CAWGRLAGGHSGELFF. CDR3 nucleotide sequence: TGTGCCTGGGGAAGACTAGCGGGAGGGCACTCCGGGGAGCTGTTTTTT.

V gene TRBV28 combines with J gene TRBJ1-5, with D uncertain. Trimming removed 1 base at V and 0 bases at J, with 7 bases between. This CDR3 has 15 amino acids. Per germline, CDR1 MDHEN and CDR2 SYDVKM. For the CDR3, the DNA is TGTGCCAGCAGTTTATTTGATAATAGCAATCAGCCCCAGCATTTT. It specifies CASSLFDNSNQPQHF.

The genes are TRBV2 and TRBJ2-1, with unresolved D. The V gene's germline CDR1 is SNHLY and CDR2 FYNNEI. Trimming took 0 bases from V and 15 from J, leaving 12 bases between them. CDR3 length: 12 amino acids. The CDR3 DNA reads TGTGCCAGCAGTGAAGCCGGTGCCCTTGGGTTCTTC. Protein product: CASSEAGALGFF.

There are a few counts of this clone. This rearrangement joins TRBV19 to TRBJ1-5, with 8 bases aligning to TRBD1. Per the germline V gene, CDR1 is LNHDA and CDR2 is SQIVND (reference sequence). The CDR3 extends over 14 amino acids. V dropped 5 bases and J dropped 5; count of bases not matched to a gene: 5. CDR3 amino acids: CASSSGTGYQPQHF. The CDR3 DNA sequence: TGTGCCAGTAGTTCCGGGACAGGTTATCAGCCCCAGCATTTT.

V gene TRBV15 combines with J gene TRBJ1-1; tentative D call: TRBD1 (6 bases). The germline gives CDR1 LNHNV, CDR2 YYDKDF (reference sequence). The CDR3 runs to 14 residues. The V gene lost 8 bases and the J gene lost 2 bases, with 15 bases spanning the gap. The CDR3 DNA sequence: TGTGCCACCCGACCGGGACACTCTAACACTGAAGCTTTCTTT. Translation gives CATRPGHSNTEAFF.

The rearrangement links TRBV28 to TRBJ2-7, with TRBD1 as a possible D gene (6 bases). CDR1 and CDR2 from the germline V gene are MDHEN and SYDVKM. V was clipped by 4 bases and J by 1 base, with 20 bases between them. The CDR3 has 17 amino acids. The CDR3 nucleotides read TGTGCCAGCAGTTACGGTCTGGGGGCGGGCCTATCCTACGAGCAGTACTTC. Translating gives CASSYGLGAGLSYEQYF.

CDR3 sequence: CSVVAGANYNEQFF. CDR3 in DNA: TGCAGCGTTGTTGCGGGGGCAAACTACAATGAGCAGTTCTTC. This chain connects TRBV29-1 to TRBJ2-1; D perhaps matches TRBD2 (7 bases). Germline V gene lookup returns CDR1 SQVTM and CDR2 ANQGSEA. The V and J ends lost 4 bases and 3 bases respectively, with 13 bases between them. The CDR3 is 14 amino acids.

The sample holds one count of this clone. The rearrangement joins TRBV19 to TRBJ1-3; D remains ambiguous. Trimming cost V 6 bases and J 0 bases, with 15 bases left between them. The CDR3 is made up of 16 amino acids. Germline V gene data show CDR1 as LNHDA and CDR2 as SQIVND (reference sequence). DNA for the CDR3: TGTGCCAGTAGCACCCCCGGAGGGAGCTCTGGAAACACCATATATTTT. Translated, it gives CASSTPGGSSGNTIYF.

The V gene is TRBV6-1, the J gene TRBJ1-2; D is undetermined. CDR1 is MNHNS, CDR2 SASEGT, per germline. This CDR3 has 14 residues. Trimming took off 6 bases at V and 3 bases at J, with 14 bases between the two ends. For the CDR3, the DNA is TGTGCCAGCAGCGAGCCCACCGGGGACTATGGCTACACCTTC. Its translation is CASSEPTGDYGYTF.

This chain joins TRBV6-6 and TRBJ2-5; unclear D gene. Per the germline V gene, CDR1 is MNHNY and CDR2 is SVGAGI (reference sequence). V dropped 6 bases and J dropped 4 bases, with 9 bases sitting between them. CDR3 size: 12 residues. The CDR3 loop is CASSSEGETQYF. The CDR3, as DNA: TGTGCCAGCAGCTCAGAAGGAGAGACCCAGTACTTC.

The chain has TRBV16 and TRBJ2-2; no reliable D call. CDR1 is KGHSY, CDR2 FQNENV, per germline. The CDR3 length is 13 residues. V was clipped by 8 bases and J by 8 bases, with 15 bases between them. CDR3 nucleotides: TGTGCCAGCTCAGACATTCAAGGAGGGGAGCTGTTTTTT. Translating it yields CASSDIQGGELFF.

V is TRBV6-5 and J is TRBJ1-2; weak D call: TRBD1 (6 bases). Trimming took 0 bases from V and 4 from J, leaving 12 bases between them. This CDR3 has 15 residues. The germline V gene has CDR1 MNHEY and CDR2 SVGAGI. The CDR3 DNA reads as TGTGCCAGCAGTTACTCCCCGACAGGATCCTATGGCTACACCTTC. It yields the protein CASSYSPTGSYGYTF.

This chain connects TRBV2 to TRBJ1-1; TRBD1 might be the D (6 bases). The germline V and J ends were trimmed by 4 bases and 4 bases, with 13 bases remaining between them. The CDR3 sequence is 14 residues long. CDR1 SNHLY and CDR2 FYNNEI come from the germline V gene. The CDR3: CASSAQGGSTEAFF. In DNA, the CDR3 is TGTGCCAGCAGTGCGCAAGGGGGGTCCACTGAAGCTTTCTTT.

The chain is built from TRBV7-2 and TRBJ2-3; perhaps TRBD2 as D (5 bases). The V end lost 1 base, the J end lost 0 bases, and 8 bases lay between the germline ends. This CDR3 has 15 amino acids. Germline V CDR1 and CDR2: SGHTA, FQGNSA. Here the CDR3 DNA reads TGTGCCAGCAGCTTAGGAGGGCTGAGCACAGATACGCAGTATTTT. Translating gives CASSLGGLSTDTQYF. Full variable domain (remainder filled in from reference TRBV7-2 and TRBJ2-3): GAGVSQSPSNKVTEKGKDVELRCDPISGHTALYWYRQSLGQGLEFLIYFQGNSAPDKSGLPSDRFSAERTGGSVSTLTIQRTQQEDSAVYLCASSLGGLSTDTQYFGPGTRLTVL.

The gene calls are TRBV6-5 and TRBJ2-5; 8 nucleotides agree with TRBD2. V dropped 7 bases and J dropped 7; count of bases not matched to a gene: 8. Germline CDR1 and CDR2: MNHEY and SVGAGI. This CDR3 is 13 amino acids long. The DNA of the CDR3 is TGTGCCAGCACCGGACTAGCCGAGGGGACCCAGTACTTC. Translating gives CASTGLAEGTQYF.

The V and J genes are TRBV15 and TRBJ1-3; TRBD1 is a possible D gene (6 bases). CDR1 is LNHNV and CDR2 is YYDKDF in the germline V gene (reference sequence). This CDR3 region has 14 residues. V was pared by 8 bases and J by 0 bases, with 11 bases between. The CDR3 DNA reads as TGTGCCACCGCTCAGGGGATCTCTGGAAACACCATATATTTT. Protein: CATAQGISGNTIYF.

The genes are TRBV7-3 and TRBJ2-3; no clear D gene. The CDR3 sequence is 13 residues long. Germline V gene lookup returns CDR1 SGHTA and CDR2 FQGTGA. V lost 2 bases and J 5 bases, leaving 8 bases between the germline ends. CDR3 residues: CASSLAQRDTQYF. The CDR3, as DNA: TGTGCCAGCAGCTTAGCTCAACGAGATACGCAGTATTTT.

The rearrangement uses TRBV7-2 and TRBJ2-7, with no clear D. Germline loops: CDR1 SGHTA, CDR2 FQGNSA. The CDR3 is 12 amino acids. V was cut by 1 base and J by 4 bases, with 5 bases left in between. The CDR3 region is CASSLVSYEQYF. CDR3 coding DNA: TGTGCCAGCAGCTTAGTTTCGTACGAGCAGTACTTC.